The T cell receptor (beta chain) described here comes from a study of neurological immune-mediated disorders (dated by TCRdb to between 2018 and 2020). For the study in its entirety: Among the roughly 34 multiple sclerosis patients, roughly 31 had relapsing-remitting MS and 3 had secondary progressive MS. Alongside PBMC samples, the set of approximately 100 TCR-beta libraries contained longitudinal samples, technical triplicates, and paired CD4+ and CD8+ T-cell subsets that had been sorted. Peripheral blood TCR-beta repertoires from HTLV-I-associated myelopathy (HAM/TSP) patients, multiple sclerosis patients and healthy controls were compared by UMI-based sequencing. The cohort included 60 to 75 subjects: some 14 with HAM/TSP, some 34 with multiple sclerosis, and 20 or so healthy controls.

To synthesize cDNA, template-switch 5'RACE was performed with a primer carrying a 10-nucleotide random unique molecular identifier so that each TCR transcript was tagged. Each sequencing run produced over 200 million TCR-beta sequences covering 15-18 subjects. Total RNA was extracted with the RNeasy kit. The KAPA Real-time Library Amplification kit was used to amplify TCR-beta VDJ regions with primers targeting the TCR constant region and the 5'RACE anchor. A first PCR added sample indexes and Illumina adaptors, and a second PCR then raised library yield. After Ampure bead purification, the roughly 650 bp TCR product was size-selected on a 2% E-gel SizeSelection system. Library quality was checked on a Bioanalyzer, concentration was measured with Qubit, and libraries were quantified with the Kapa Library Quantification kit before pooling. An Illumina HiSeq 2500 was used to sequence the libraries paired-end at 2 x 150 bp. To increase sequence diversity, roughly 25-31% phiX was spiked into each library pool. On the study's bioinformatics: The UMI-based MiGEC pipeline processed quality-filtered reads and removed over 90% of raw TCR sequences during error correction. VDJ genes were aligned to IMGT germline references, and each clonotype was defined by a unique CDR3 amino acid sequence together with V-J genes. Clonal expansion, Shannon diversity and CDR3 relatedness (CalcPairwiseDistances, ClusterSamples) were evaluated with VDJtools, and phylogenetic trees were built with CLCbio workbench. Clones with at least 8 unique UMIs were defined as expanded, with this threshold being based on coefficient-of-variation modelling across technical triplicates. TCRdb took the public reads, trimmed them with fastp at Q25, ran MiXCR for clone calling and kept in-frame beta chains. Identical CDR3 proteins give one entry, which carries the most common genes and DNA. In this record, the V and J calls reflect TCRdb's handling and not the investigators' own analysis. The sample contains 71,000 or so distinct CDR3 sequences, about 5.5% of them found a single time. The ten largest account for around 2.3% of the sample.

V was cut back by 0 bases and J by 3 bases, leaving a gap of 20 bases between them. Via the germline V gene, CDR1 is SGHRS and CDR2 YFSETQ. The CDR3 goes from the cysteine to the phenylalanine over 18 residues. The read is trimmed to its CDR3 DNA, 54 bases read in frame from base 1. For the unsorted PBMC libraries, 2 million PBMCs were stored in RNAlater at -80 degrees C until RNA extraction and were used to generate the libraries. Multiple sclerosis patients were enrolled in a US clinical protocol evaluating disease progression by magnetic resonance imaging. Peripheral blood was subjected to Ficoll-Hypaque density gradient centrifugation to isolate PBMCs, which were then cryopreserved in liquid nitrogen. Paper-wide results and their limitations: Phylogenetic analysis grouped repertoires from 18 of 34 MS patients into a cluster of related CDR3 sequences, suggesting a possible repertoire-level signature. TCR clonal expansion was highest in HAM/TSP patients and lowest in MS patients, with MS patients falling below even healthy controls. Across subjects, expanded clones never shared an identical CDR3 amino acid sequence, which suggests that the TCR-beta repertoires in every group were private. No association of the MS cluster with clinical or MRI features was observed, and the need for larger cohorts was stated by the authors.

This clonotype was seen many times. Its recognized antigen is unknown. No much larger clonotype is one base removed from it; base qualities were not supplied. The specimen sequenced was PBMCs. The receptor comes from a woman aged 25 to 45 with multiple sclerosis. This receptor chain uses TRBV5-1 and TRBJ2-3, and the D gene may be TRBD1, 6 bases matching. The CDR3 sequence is CASSLGGQGLPRTDTQYF. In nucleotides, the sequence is TGCGCCAGCAGCTTGGGGGGGCAGGGTCTCCCCCGAACAGATACGCAGTATTTT.